A selection of T cell receptor beta chains follows, all from one sample in a study of blood T cell repertoires in COVID-19. Assay: immunoSEQ multiplex PCR; the TCRdb copy retains only in-frame clones and omits some. Here the sample spans 100,000 to 150,000 clones, around nine tenths being singletons. The sample comprised peripheral blood. These receptors all stem from a man aged 65-85 years with active COVID-19. Both conserved end residues are part of each CDR3. D genes are given only for firm matches. The size entry is marked missing in some rows and otherwise reads once, few, many or a size class.

v_call: TRBV27; d_call: -; clone_size: -; j_call: TRBJ1-4; cdr3_aa: CASRNGAGGEKLFF; cdr3_nt: TGTGCCAGCAGGAATGGGGCAGGAGGGGAAAAACTGTTTTTT
v_call: TRBV28; d_call: -; clone_size: -; j_call: TRBJ2-3; cdr3_aa: CASSLSGPSTDTQYF; cdr3_nt: TGTGCCAGCAGTCTTAGCGGTCCTAGCACAGATACGCAGTATTTT
v_call: TRBV6-6; d_call: TRBD2; clone_size: -; j_call: TRBJ2-7; cdr3_aa: CASTQTSGSYEQYF; cdr3_nt: TGTGCCAGCACCCAGACTAGCGGGAGCTACGAGCAGTACTTC
v_call: TRBV7-9; d_call: TRBD2; clone_size: -; j_call: TRBJ2-4; cdr3_aa: CASTLLAGGSAGNIQYF; cdr3_nt: TGTGCCAGCACGTTACTAGCGGGAGGATCGGCGGGAAACATTCAGTACTTC
v_call: TRBV5-1; d_call: -; clone_size: -; j_call: TRBJ2-7; cdr3_aa: CASSQDSYEQYF; cdr3_nt: TGCGCCAGCAGCCAGGACAGCTACGAGCAGTACTTC
v_call: TRBV7-9; d_call: TRBD1; clone_size: -; j_call: TRBJ2-7; cdr3_aa: CASSLQGEYYEQYF; cdr3_nt: TGTGCCAGCAGCTTACAGGGGGAGTACTACGAGCAGTACTTC
v_call: TRBV6-5; d_call: TRBD2; clone_size: once; j_call: TRBJ2-7; cdr3_aa: CASSYSRSGSYEQYF; cdr3_nt: TGTGCCAGCAGTTACTCACGGAGCGGGAGCTACGAGCAGTACTTC
v_call: TRBV4-3; d_call: -; clone_size: -; j_call: TRBJ1-2; cdr3_aa: CASSQLQGEGYTF; cdr3_nt: TGCGCCAGCAGCCAGCTCCAGGGTGAGGGCTACACCTTC
v_call: TRBV28; d_call: -; clone_size: -; j_call: TRBJ1-6; cdr3_aa: CATRVGGESPLHF; cdr3_nt: TGTGCCACGCGGGTTGGGGGCGAATCACCCCTCCACTTT
v_call: TRBV28; d_call: TRBD2; clone_size: -; j_call: TRBJ2-7; cdr3_aa: CASSVAGVRYEQYF; cdr3_nt: TGTGCCAGCAGCGTAGCGGGAGTAAGGTACGAGCAGTACTTC
v_call: TRBV6-2/TRBV6-3; d_call: -; clone_size: -; j_call: TRBJ1-5; cdr3_aa: CASSYSGALGYNQPQHF; cdr3_nt: TGTGCCAGCAGTTACTCGGGGGCTCTGGGGTACAATCAGCCCCAGCATTTT
v_call: TRBV28; d_call: -; clone_size: -; j_call: TRBJ2-1; cdr3_aa: CASRTGSYNEQFF; cdr3_nt: TGTGCCAGCAGGACAGGCTCCTACAATGAGCAGTTCTTC
v_call: TRBV6-6; d_call: -; clone_size: -; j_call: TRBJ2-5; cdr3_aa: CASREGETQYF; cdr3_nt: TGTGCCAGCAGGGAGGGCGAGACCCAGTACTTC
v_call: TRBV5-1; d_call: TRBD1; clone_size: -; j_call: TRBJ1-1; cdr3_aa: CASSLARGARATEAFF; cdr3_nt: TGCGCCAGCAGCTTGGCCAGGGGGGCGCGAGCCACTGAAGCTTTCTTT
v_call: TRBV28; d_call: TRBD1; clone_size: -; j_call: TRBJ2-7; cdr3_aa: CASSLGPSRGLQGEQYF; cdr3_nt: TGTGCCAGCAGTTTGGGTCCCTCCAGGGGGCTCCAGGGCGAGCAGTACTTC
v_call: TRBV27; d_call: TRBD1; clone_size: -; j_call: TRBJ2-7; cdr3_aa: CASSALLQGEGSEQYF; cdr3_nt: TGTGCCAGCAGTGCCCTCCTACAGGGGGAAGGGTCTGAGCAGTACTTC